This T cell receptor beta chain was documented in a study of Graves' ophthalmopathy and Graves' hyperthyroidism. Looking at the study overall: Pretreatment peripheral blood was obtained at initial diagnosis. The study's findings and limits: Blood repertoires reportedly contained most expanded thyroid clonotypes above 0.001 frequency. Classification of ophthalmopathy versus stable hyperthyroidism by a 13-signature model yielded around 90% sensitivity and roughly 80% specificity.

Beta-chain TCR CDR3 regions were amplified from RNA transcripts. First-round RT-PCR with HTBI primers preceded a second-round multiplex PCR. TCRdb redid the calling of the multiplex PCR reads with MiXCR, one entry per CDR3 protein. The profile covers 600,000 to 950,000 distinct CDR3 sequences, with 40% appearing a single time and 44% taken by the ten largest. V lost 0 bases, J lost 0 bases, and 11 bases lay in between. The CDR3 is 15 amino acids. From germline, CDR1 is DFQATT and CDR2 SNEGSKA (reference sequence). With respect to this clonotype: Its antigen is as yet unknown.

The receptor comes from an adult man with Graves' ophthalmopathy. Source material: peripheral blood. V usage is TRBV20-1 and J usage is TRBJ2-5; a possible D gene is TRBD2 (5 bases). CDR3 in DNA: TGCAGTGCTAGAGACGGGGTCAAGTACCAAGAGACCCAGTACTTC. It translates to CSARDGVKYQETQYF.